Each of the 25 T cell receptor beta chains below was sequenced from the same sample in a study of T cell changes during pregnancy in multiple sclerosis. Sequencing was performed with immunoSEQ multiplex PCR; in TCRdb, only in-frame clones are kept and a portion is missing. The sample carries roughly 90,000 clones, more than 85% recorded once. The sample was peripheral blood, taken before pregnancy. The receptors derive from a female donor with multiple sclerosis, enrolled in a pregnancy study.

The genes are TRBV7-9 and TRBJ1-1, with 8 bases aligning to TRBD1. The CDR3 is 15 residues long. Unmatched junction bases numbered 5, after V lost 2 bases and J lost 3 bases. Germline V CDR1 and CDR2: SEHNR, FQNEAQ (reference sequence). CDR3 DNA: TGTGCCAGCAGCTTAATCAGGGGGCCGGACACTGAAGCTTTCTTT. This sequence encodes CASSLIRGPDTEAFF.

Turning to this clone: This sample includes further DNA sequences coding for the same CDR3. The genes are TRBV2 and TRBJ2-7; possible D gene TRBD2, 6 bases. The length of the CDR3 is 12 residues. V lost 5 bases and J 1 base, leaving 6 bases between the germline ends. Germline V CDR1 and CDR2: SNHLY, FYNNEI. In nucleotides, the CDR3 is TGTGCCAGCAGTCGGGGGTCCTACGAGCAGTACTTC. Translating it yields CASSRGSYEQYF.

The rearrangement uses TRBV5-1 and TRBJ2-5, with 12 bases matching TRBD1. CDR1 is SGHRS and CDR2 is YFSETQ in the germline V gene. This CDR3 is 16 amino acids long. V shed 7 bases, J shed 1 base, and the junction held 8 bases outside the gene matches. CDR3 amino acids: CASREGQGAFQETQYF. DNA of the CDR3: TGCGCCAGCCGCGAGGGACAGGGGGCTTTCCAAGAGACCCAGTACTTC.

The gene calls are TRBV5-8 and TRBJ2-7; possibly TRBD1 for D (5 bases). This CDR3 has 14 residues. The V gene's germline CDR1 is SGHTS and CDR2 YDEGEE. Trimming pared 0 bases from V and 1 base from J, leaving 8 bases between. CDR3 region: CASSLVDTSYEQYF. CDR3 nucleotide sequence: TGTGCCAGCAGCTTGGTGGACACTTCCTACGAGCAGTACTTC.

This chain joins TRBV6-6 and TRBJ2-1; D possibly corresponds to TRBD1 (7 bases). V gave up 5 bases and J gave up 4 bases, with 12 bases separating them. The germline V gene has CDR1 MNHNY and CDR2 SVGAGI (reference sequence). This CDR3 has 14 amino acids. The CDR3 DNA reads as TGTGCCAGCAGTGGGGGGACAGCTTACAATGAGCAGTTCTTC. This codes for CASSGGTAYNEQFF.

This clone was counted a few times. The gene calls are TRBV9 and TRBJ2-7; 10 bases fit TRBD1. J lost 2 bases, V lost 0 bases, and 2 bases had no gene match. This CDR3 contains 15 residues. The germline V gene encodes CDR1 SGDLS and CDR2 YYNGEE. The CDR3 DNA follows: TGTGCCAGCAGCGTAGAGGACAGGGGGACCTACGAGCAGTACTTC. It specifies CASSVEDRGTYEQYF.

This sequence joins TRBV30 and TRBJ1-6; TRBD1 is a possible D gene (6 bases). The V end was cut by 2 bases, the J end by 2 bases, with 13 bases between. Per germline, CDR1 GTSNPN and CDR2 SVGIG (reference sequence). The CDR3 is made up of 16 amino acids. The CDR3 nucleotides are TGTGCCTGGAGTCATGACAGGACCCCCTATAATTCACCCCTCCACTTT. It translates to CAWSHDRTPYNSPLHF.

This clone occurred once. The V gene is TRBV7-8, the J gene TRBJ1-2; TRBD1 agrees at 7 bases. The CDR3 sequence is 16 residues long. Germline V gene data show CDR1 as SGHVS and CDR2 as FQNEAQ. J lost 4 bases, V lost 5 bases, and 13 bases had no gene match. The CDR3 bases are TGTGCCAGCAGCCCTCGTCCCGGGACAGCGACCTATGGCTACACCTTC. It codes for CASSPRPGTATYGYTF. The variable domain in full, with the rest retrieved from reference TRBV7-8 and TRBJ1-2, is GAGVSQSPRYKVAKRGQDVALRCDPISGHVSLFWYQQALGQGPEFLTYFQNEAQLDKSGLPSDRFFAERPEGSVSTLKIQRTQQEDSAVYLCASSPRPGTATYGYTFGSGTRLTVV.

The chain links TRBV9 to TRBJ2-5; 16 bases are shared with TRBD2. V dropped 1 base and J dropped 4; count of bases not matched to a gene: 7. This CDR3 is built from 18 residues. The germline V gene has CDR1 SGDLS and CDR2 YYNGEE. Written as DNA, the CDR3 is TGTGCCAGCAGCGTAAGGATGGGACTAGCGGGGGGGGGAGAGACCCAGTACTTC. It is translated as CASSVRMGLAGGGETQYF.

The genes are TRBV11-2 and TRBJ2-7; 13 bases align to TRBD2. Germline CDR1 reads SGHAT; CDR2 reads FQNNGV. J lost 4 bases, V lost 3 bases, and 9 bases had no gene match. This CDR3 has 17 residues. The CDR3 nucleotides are TGTGCCAGCAGCTTTGCAAGGACTAGCGGGAGTAGGTACGAGCAGTACTTC. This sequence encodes CASSFARTSGSRYEQYF.

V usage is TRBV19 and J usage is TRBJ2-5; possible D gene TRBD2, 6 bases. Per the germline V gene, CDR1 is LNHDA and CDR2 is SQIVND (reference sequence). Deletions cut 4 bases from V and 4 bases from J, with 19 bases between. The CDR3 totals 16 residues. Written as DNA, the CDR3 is TGTGCCAGTAGTACGAACCGGGCTCCGGAGGGAGAGACCCAGTACTTC. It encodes CASSTNRAPEGETQYF.

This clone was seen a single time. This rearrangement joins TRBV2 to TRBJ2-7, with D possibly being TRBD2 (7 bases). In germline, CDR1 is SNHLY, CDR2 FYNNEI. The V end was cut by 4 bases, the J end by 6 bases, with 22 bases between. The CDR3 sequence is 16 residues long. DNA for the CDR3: TGTGCCAGCAGTGTTCTGCGGCCCAAGGGAGGGGGCGAGCAGTACTTC. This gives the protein CASSVLRPKGGGEQYF. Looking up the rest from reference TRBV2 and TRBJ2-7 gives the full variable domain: EPEVTQTPSHQVTQMGQEVILRCVPISNHLYFYWYRQILGQKVEFLVSFYNNEISEKSEIFDDQFSVERPDGSNFTLKIRSTKLEDSAMYFCASSVLRPKGGGEQYFGPGTRLTVT.

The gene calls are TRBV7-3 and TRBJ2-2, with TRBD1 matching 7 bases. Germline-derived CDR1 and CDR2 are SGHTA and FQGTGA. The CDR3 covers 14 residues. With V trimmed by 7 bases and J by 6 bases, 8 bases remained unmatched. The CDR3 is CASNPTGSPGELFF. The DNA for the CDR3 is TGTGCCAGCAACCCGACAGGGTCCCCCGGGGAGCTGTTTTTT. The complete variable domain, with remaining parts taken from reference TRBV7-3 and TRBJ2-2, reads GAGVSQTPSNKVTEKGKYVELRCDPISGHTALYWYRQSLGQGPEFLIYFQGTGAADDSGLPNDRFFAVRPEGSVSTLKIQRTERGDSAVYLCASNPTGSPGELFFGEGSRLTVL.

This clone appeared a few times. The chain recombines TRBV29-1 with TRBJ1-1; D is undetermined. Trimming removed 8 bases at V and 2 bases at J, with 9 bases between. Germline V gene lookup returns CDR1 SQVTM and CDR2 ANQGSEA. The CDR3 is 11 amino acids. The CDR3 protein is CSIYENTEAFF. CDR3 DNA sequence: TGCAGCATCTATGAAAACACTGAAGCTTTCTTT.

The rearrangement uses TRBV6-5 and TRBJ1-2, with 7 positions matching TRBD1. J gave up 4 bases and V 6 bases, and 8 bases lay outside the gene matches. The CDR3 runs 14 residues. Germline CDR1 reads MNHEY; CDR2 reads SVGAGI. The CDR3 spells CASRGPTGIYGYTF. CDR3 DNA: TGTGCCAGCAGGGGACCGACAGGGATCTATGGCTACACCTTC.

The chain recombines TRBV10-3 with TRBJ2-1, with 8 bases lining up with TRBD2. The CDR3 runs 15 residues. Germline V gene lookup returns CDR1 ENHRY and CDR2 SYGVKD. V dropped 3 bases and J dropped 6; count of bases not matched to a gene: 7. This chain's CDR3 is CAISESGGVVNEQFF. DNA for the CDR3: TGTGCCATCAGTGAATCCGGGGGGGTGGTCAATGAGCAGTTCTTC.

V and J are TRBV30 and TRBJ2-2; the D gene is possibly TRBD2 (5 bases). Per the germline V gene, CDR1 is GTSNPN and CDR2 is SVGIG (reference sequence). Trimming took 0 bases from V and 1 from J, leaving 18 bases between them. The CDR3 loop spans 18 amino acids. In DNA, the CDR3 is TGTGCCTGGAGTGTACGATTGTGGAAGGGAGTGAACACCGGGGAGCTGTTTTTT. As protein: CAWSVRLWKGVNTGELFF.

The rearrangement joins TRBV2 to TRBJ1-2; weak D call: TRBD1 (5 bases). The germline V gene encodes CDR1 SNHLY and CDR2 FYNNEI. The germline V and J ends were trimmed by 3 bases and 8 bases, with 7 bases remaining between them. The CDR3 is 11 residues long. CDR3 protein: CASSDRVGYTF. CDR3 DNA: TGTGCCAGCAGTGACAGGGTAGGCTACACCTTC.

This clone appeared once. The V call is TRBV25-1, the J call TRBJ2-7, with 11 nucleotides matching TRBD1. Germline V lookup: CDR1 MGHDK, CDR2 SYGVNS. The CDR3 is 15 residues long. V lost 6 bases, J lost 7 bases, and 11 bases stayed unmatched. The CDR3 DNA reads TGTGCCAGCAGCCGGCCGGGACAGGGGGTGTGGGAGCAGTACTTC. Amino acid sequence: CASSRPGQGVWEQYF.

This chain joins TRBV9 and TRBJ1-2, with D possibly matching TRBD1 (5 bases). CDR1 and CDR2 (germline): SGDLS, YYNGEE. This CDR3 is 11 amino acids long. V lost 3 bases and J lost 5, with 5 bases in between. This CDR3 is CASSEGYGYTF. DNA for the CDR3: TGTGCCAGCAGCGAGGGGTATGGCTACACCTTC. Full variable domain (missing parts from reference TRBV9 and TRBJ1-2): DSGVTQTPKHLITATGQRVTLRCSPRSGDLSVYWYQQSLDQGLQFLIQYYNGEERAKGNILERFSAQQFPDLHSELNLSSLELGDSALYFCASSEGYGYTFGSGTRLTVV.

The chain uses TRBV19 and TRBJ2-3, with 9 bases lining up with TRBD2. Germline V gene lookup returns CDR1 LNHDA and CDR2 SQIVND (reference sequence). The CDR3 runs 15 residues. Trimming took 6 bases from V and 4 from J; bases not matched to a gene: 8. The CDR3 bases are TGTGCCAGTAGAGGCTGGGCGGGGGGGTCAGATACGCAGTATTTT. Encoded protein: CASRGWAGGSDTQYF.

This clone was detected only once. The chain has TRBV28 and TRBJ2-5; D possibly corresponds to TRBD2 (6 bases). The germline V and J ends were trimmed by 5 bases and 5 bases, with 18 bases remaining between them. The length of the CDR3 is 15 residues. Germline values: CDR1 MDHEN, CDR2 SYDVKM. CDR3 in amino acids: CASSPPTTGGETQYF. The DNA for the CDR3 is TGTGCCAGCAGTCCCCCGACCACTGGGGGGGAGACCCAGTACTTC.

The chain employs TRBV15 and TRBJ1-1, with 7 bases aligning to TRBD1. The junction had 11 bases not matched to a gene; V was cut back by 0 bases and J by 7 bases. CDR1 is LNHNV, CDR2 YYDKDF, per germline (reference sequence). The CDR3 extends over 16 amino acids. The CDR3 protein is CATSRDFGTAIIEAFF. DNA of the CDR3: TGTGCCACCAGCAGAGATTTCGGGACAGCGATCATTGAAGCTTTCTTT.

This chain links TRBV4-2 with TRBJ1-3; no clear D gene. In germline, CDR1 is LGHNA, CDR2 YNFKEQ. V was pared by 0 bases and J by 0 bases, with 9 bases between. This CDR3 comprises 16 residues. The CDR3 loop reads CASSQDIQHSGNTIYF. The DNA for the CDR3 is TGTGCCAGCAGCCAAGATATACAGCACTCTGGAAACACCATATATTTT.

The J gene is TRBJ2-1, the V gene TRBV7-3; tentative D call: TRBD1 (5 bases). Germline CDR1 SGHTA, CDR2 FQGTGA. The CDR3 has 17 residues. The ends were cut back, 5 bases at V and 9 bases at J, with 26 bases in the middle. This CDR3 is CASSPQGSLFAQGEQFF. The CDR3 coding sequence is TGTGCCAGCAGCCCTCAGGGTAGTCTGTTCGCTCAGGGTGAGCAGTTCTTC.